Listed below are T cell receptor beta chains from one sample, sequenced in a study of shared clonotypes between healthy human individuals. Clones were read by immunoSEQ multiplex PCR, and TCRdb kept only the in-frame ones, dropping some. Here the sample spans 330,000 or so clones, around 72% being singletons. Sequencing was performed on memory CD4+ T cells sorted from blood. These receptors came from a man younger than 45 in good health. Each CDR3 is given with its conserved first and last residue. Each record gives: D gene, clone size, V gene, J gene, CDR3 protein, CDR3 DNA. The D gene is left open where the match is weak. Only part of the rows carry a size: once, few, many, or a class if the clone is expanded.

D gene: TRBD1
clone size: -
V gene: TRBV27
J gene: TRBJ2-7
CDR3 protein: CASISGRGTGVYEQYF
CDR3 DNA: TGTGCCAGCATTTCGGGCCGAGGGACAGGGGTTTACGAGCAGTACTTC

D gene: -
clone size: -
V gene: TRBV29-1
J gene: TRBJ1-3
CDR3 protein: CSGSTGRGNTIYF
CDR3 DNA: TGCAGCGGCTCGACAGGACGCGGAAACACCATATATTTT

D gene: -
clone size: few
V gene: TRBV5-4
J gene: TRBJ2-1
CDR3 protein: CASSGSLGNEQFF
CDR3 DNA: TGTGCCAGCAGCGGGAGTTTGGGCAATGAGCAGTTCTTC

D gene: -
clone size: -
V gene: TRBV11-2
J gene: TRBJ2-5
CDR3 protein: CASSFGTALEETQYF
CDR3 DNA: TGTGCCAGCAGCTTTGGTACAGCCCTGGAAGAGACCCAGTACTTC

D gene: -
clone size: -
V gene: TRBV7-8
J gene: TRBJ2-6
CDR3 protein: CASSLGRTGGGSGANVLTF
CDR3 DNA: TGTGCCAGCAGCTTGGGGAGAACAGGAGGTGGCTCTGGGGCCAACGTCCTGACTTTC

D gene: -
clone size: -
V gene: TRBV5-4
J gene: TRBJ1-4
CDR3 protein: CATRTATNEKLFF
CDR3 DNA: TGTGCCACTAGAACCGCAACTAATGAAAAACTGTTTTTT

D gene: -
clone size: -
V gene: TRBV15
J gene: TRBJ1-5
CDR3 protein: CATSRADQPQHF
CDR3 DNA: TGTGCCACCAGCAGAGCCGATCAGCCCCAGCATTTT

D gene: -
clone size: -
V gene: TRBV7-2
J gene: TRBJ1-1
CDR3 protein: CASSFLMNTEAFF
CDR3 DNA: TGTGCCAGCAGCTTTCTCATGAACACTGAAGCTTTCTTT

D gene: TRBD2
clone size: -
V gene: TRBV15
J gene: TRBJ2-5
CDR3 protein: CATSTQGLAQETQYF
CDR3 DNA: TGTGCCACCAGCACACAGGGACTAGCCCAAGAGACCCAGTACTTC

D gene: TRBD1
clone size: -
V gene: TRBV5-1
J gene: TRBJ2-7
CDR3 protein: CASGSGQAYEQYF
CDR3 DNA: TGCGCCAGCGGATCGGGACAGGCCTACGAGCAGTACTTC

D gene: TRBD1
clone size: many
V gene: TRBV6-1
J gene: TRBJ2-1
CDR3 protein: CASSGGQGSYNEQFF
CDR3 DNA: TGTGCCAGCAGTGGGGGACAGGGATCGTACAATGAGCAGTTCTTC

D gene: -
clone size: -
V gene: TRBV6-5
J gene: TRBJ2-5
CDR3 protein: CASSRTVFQETQYF
CDR3 DNA: TGTGCCAGCAGTAGAACAGTTTTCCAAGAGACCCAGTACTTC

D gene: -
clone size: -
V gene: TRBV7-3
J gene: TRBJ1-1
CDR3 protein: CASILQPLNTEAFF
CDR3 DNA: TGTGCCAGCATCCTCCAGCCTCTGAACACTGAAGCTTTCTTT

D gene: -
clone size: many
V gene: TRBV9
J gene: TRBJ1-2
CDR3 protein: CASSPRSGGYGYTF
CDR3 DNA: TGTGCCAGCAGCCCCCGATCCGGCGGCTATGGCTACACCTTC

D gene: -
clone size: -
V gene: TRBV9
J gene: TRBJ2-3
CDR3 protein: CASSVSNGRTDTQYF
CDR3 DNA: TGTGCCAGCAGCGTTAGCAACGGCCGCACAGATACGCAGTATTTT

D gene: TRBD1
clone size: few
V gene: TRBV7-9
J gene: TRBJ2-2
CDR3 protein: CASNQPGQGFAGELFF
CDR3 DNA: TGTGCCAGCAATCAACCGGGACAGGGGTTCGCCGGGGAGCTGTTTTTT

D gene: -
clone size: -
V gene: TRBV29-1
J gene: TRBJ2-7
CDR3 protein: CSAGNREQYF
CDR3 DNA: TGCAGCGCCGGGAACAGGGAGCAGTACTTC

D gene: -
clone size: -
V gene: TRBV6-1
J gene: TRBJ1-5
CDR3 protein: CASSLWDNSNQPQHF
CDR3 DNA: TGTGCCAGCAGTTTGTGGGATAATAGCAATCAGCCCCAGCATTTT

D gene: -
clone size: -
V gene: TRBV2
J gene: TRBJ2-3
CDR3 protein: CASSVGQGGTDTQYF
CDR3 DNA: TGTGCCAGCAGTGTTGGCCAGGGAGGCACAGATACGCAGTATTTT

D gene: -
clone size: -
V gene: TRBV18
J gene: TRBJ2-7
CDR3 protein: CASSSRSYEQYF
CDR3 DNA: TGTGCCAGCTCATCCCGCTCCTACGAGCAGTACTTC

D gene: -
clone size: -
V gene: TRBV7-2
J gene: TRBJ2-5
CDR3 protein: CASSLRQLETQYF
CDR3 DNA: TGTGCCAGCAGCCTGAGACAGCTCGAGACCCAGTACTTC

D gene: -
clone size: -
V gene: TRBV2
J gene: TRBJ2-5
CDR3 protein: CASSATRDQETQYF
CDR3 DNA: TGTGCCAGCAGTGCAACTCGAGACCAAGAGACCCAGTACTTC

D gene: TRBD1
clone size: -
V gene: TRBV7-2
J gene: TRBJ2-1
CDR3 protein: CASSFLPGQGAKNEQFF
CDR3 DNA: TGTGCCAGCAGTTTCCTCCCGGGACAGGGGGCAAAAAATGAGCAGTTCTTC

D gene: TRBD2
clone size: -
V gene: TRBV9
J gene: TRBJ2-3
CDR3 protein: CASSVAGDYTDTQYF
CDR3 DNA: TGTGCCAGCAGCGTGGCGGGAGATTACACAGATACGCAGTATTTT

D gene: -
clone size: -
V gene: TRBV7-2
J gene: TRBJ2-7
CDR3 protein: CASSFASYEQYF
CDR3 DNA: TGTGCCAGCAGCTTTGCCAGCTACGAGCAGTACTTC

D gene: -
clone size: -
V gene: TRBV7-2
J gene: TRBJ2-1
CDR3 protein: CASSLVSEQFF
CDR3 DNA: TGTGCCAGCAGCTTGGTGAGTGAGCAGTTCTTC

D gene: TRBD2
clone size: few
V gene: TRBV27
J gene: TRBJ2-3
CDR3 protein: CASRGRMTSGSTDTQYF
CDR3 DNA: TGTGCCAGCAGGGGAAGAATGACTAGCGGAAGCACAGATACGCAGTATTTT

D gene: -
clone size: -
V gene: TRBV6-1
J gene: TRBJ2-2
CDR3 protein: CASSEVGRASGELFF
CDR3 DNA: TGTGCCAGCAGTGAGGTCGGGAGAGCGTCCGGGGAGCTGTTTTTT